The 28 T cell receptor beta chains presented below share a single source sample, sequenced in a study of blood T cells in healthy people across ages. For the second PCR, which ran for about 6 to 12 cycles, a sample-barcoded 5' primer and a J-beta primer mix were used. From the 5' RACE reads, TCRdb called clonotypes with MiXCR, one entry per CDR3 protein. The sample yields about a million distinct CDR3 sequences, 40% to 60% seen once. Sequencing was carried out using blood. Receptors originate from a man aged 25 to 40 in good health.

CDR3 nucleotide sequence: TGCGCCAGCAGCTCGCAACCTACGAATTCACCCCTCCACTTT. Amino acids: CASSSQPTNSPLHF. The chain recombines TRBV4-3 with TRBJ1-6; D is unclear. CDR3 size: 14 residues. In germline, CDR1 is LGHNA, CDR2 YSLEER. V was pared by 5 bases and J by 7 bases, with 12 bases between.

This clonotype has a single count. The rearrangement links TRBV7-2 to TRBJ1-6; D might be TRBD1 (5 bases). V was shortened by 4 bases and J by 5 bases, with 12 bases between the two germline ends. The CDR3 length is 15 residues. Germline V lookup: CDR1 SGHTA, CDR2 FQGNSA. CDR3: CASSSDKGDNSPLHF. CDR3 sequence (DNA): TGTGCCAGCAGCTCAGATAAAGGGGATAATTCACCCCTCCACTTT.

This chain joins TRBV4-1 and TRBJ2-7; TRBD1 might be the D (6 bases). The CDR3 consists of 13 residues. The ends were cut back, 2 bases at V and 3 bases at J, with 8 bases in the middle. Looked up from germline, CDR1 is MGHRA and CDR2 is YSYEKL. The CDR3 DNA sequence: TGCGCCAGCAGCCAAATGGACAGCTACGAGCAGTACTTC. Translated: CASSQMDSYEQYF.

The chain recombines TRBV27 with TRBJ1-2, with D possibly being TRBD1 (5 bases). V lost 5 bases to trimming and J lost 4 bases, with 17 bases between them. From germline, CDR1 is MNHEY and CDR2 SMNVEV (reference sequence). The CDR3 is 15 residues long. The CDR3 region is CASSPRGTGVYGYTF. Written as DNA, the CDR3 is TGTGCCAGCAGTCCACGCGGGACGGGTGTCTATGGCTACACCTTC.

The V call is TRBV7-2, the J call TRBJ2-5; D gene uncertain. The CDR3 runs to 11 residues. The germline V gene has CDR1 SGHTA and CDR2 FQGNSA. The V end lost 5 bases, the J end lost 6 bases, and 7 bases lay between the germline ends. CDR3 region: CASSDRQTQYF. Here the CDR3 DNA reads TGTGCCAGCAGCGACCGTCAGACCCAGTACTTC.

The V call is TRBV3-1, the J call TRBJ2-1, with a possible D match to TRBD1 (6 bases). The last part of the DNA fits TRBJ2-7 better; the J call may be wrong. The germline V gene has CDR1 LGHDT and CDR2 YNNKEL (reference sequence). The CDR3 runs 16 residues. Written as DNA, the CDR3 is TGTGCCAGCAGCCCCGGACAGTTGAGCTCCTACAATGAGCAGTACTTC. It is translated as CASSPGQLSSYNEQYF.

Of note for this clonotype: A much larger clone lies one base from this, so it may be a read error. V is TRBV4-1 and J is TRBJ2-1; TRBD2 matches 9 bases. The CDR3 spans 16 residues. Germline-derived CDR1 and CDR2 are MGHRA and YSYEKL. The CDR3 DNA reads TGCACCAGCAGCCAAGAGGAGCGGGGGGCCTACAATGAGCAGTTCTTC. This sequence encodes CTSSQEERGAYNEQFF.

This clonotype has at least ten counts. V gene TRBV27 combines with J gene TRBJ1-2; perhaps TRBD1 as D (5 bases). Germline CDR1 MNHEY, CDR2 SMNVEV (reference sequence). This CDR3 has 13 amino acids. V was shortened by 2 bases and J by 8 bases, with 12 bases between the two germline ends. CDR3 amino acids: CASSLSGGGGYTF. The CDR3 coding sequence is TGTGCCAGCAGTTTAAGCGGGGGAGGAGGCTACACCTTC.

This clonotype was seen more than once but under ten times. The V gene is TRBV4-1, the J gene TRBJ2-1; TRBD2 aligns across 9 bases. Germline loops: CDR1 MGHRA, CDR2 YSYEKL. CDR3 length equals 17 residues. V shed 3 bases and J 2 bases; nucleotides not matched to a gene: 8. The DNA of the CDR3 is TGCGCCAGCAGCCAGACTGTAGCGGGGGACCCCTACAATGAGCAGTTCTTC. It specifies CASSQTVAGDPYNEQFF.

This clonotype was recorded a few times. This chain connects TRBV11-2 to TRBJ2-1, with 9 bases identical to TRBD2. The V segment lost 1 base and the J segment 4 bases; nucleotides outside the gene matches: 5. Germline CDR1 reads SGHAT; CDR2 reads FQNNGV. CDR3 size: 16 residues. The CDR3 loop is CASSLAPAGGYNEQFF. CDR3 nucleotide sequence: TGTGCCAGCAGCTTAGCTCCCGCGGGGGGGTACAATGAGCAGTTCTTC.

The rearrangement joins TRBV4-1 to TRBJ2-1; TRBD2 agrees at 9 bases. The germline gives CDR1 MGHRA, CDR2 YSYEKL. Losses at the gene ends were 0 bases for V and 3 bases for J; bases not matched to a gene: 12. This CDR3 contains 19 residues. The CDR3 sequence is CASSQDRAGGRPHYNEQFF. CDR3 bases: TGCGCCAGCAGCCAAGATAGAGCGGGGGGCCGGCCCCACTACAATGAGCAGTTCTTC.

The rearrangement joins TRBV28 to TRBJ2-1, with 8 bases fitting TRBD2. The tail of the sequence fits TRBJ2-7 better, so the J call may be wrong. There are 15 residues in the CDR3. Germline V gene data show CDR1 as MDHEN and CDR2 as SYDVKM. The CDR3 region has the DNA TGTGCCAGCAGTTCCTCCTTAGCGGGGTACAATGAGCAGTACTTC. It translates to CASSSSLAGYNEQYF.

Concerning this clonotype itself: A read error may explain this, as a much larger clone is one base away. This chain uses TRBV5-1 with TRBJ2-6, with D perhaps TRBD2 (6 bases). The V gene lost 2 bases and the J gene lost 8 bases, with 14 bases spanning the gap. CDR3 size: 15 residues. CDR1 and CDR2 from the germline V gene are SGHRS and YFSETQ. The CDR3 region is CASSFGAGWSNVLTF. The CDR3 coding sequence is TGCGCCAGCAGCTTTGGGGCGGGGTGGTCCAACGTCCTGACTTTC.

This clonotype is a singleton in its sample. This sequence joins TRBV20-1 and TRBJ2-4, with D perhaps matching TRBD2 (5 bases). This CDR3 comprises 12 residues. CDR1 is DFQATT and CDR2 is SNEGSKA in the germline V gene (reference sequence). CDR3 DNA: TGCGGAAGCGACGGGACCAAAAACATTCAGTACTTC. Its protein product is CGSDGTKNIQYF.

This clonotype was seen a handful of times. The genes are TRBV12-3 or TRBV12-4 and TRBJ2-1; D may match TRBD1 or TRBD2 (5 bases each). There are 16 residues in the CDR3. With 1 base removed from V and 0 bases from J, the gap between germline ends came to 10 bases. CDR3 loop: CASSLVWGSSYNEQFF. DNA of the CDR3: TGTGCCAGCAGTTTAGTTTGGGGGAGCTCCTACAATGAGCAGTTCTTC.

This clonotype has only a few counts. The chain uses TRBV12-3 or TRBV12-4 and TRBJ1-5; TRBD1 agrees at 8 bases. This CDR3 has 15 residues. V trimming: 6 bases; J trimming: 4 bases; junction bases outside the gene matches: 8. CDR3 residues: CASRPTGGPNQPQHF. The CDR3 DNA follows: TGTGCCAGCAGGCCCACAGGGGGTCCAAATCAGCCCCAGCATTTT.

This clonotype showed up just a few times. The chain joins TRBV7-2 to TRBJ2-1; D is ambiguous. The CDR3 contains 14 residues. Germline V CDR1 and CDR2: SGHTA, FQGNSA. Trimming cost V 5 bases and J 5 bases, with 13 bases left between them. The chain's CDR3 is CASSATSKNNEQFF. The CDR3 DNA reads TGTGCCAGCAGCGCCACGTCTAAAAACAATGAGCAGTTCTTC.

This clonotype was observed a single time. The genes are TRBV5-1 and TRBJ1-2; D is undetermined. There are 12 residues in the CDR3. V was pared by 0 bases and J by 7 bases, with 7 bases between. Germline CDR1 reads SGHRS; CDR2 reads YFSETQ. CDR3 sequence: CASSLDSVGYTF. The CDR3 nucleotides read TGCGCCAGCAGCTTGGACAGCGTTGGCTACACCTTC.

This chain connects TRBV28 to TRBJ1-5; D not resolved. Germline loops: CDR1 MDHEN, CDR2 SYDVKM. V shed 2 bases and J shed 2 bases, with 10 bases lying between them. The CDR3 loop spans 15 amino acids. CDR3 DNA: TGTGCCAGCAGTTTAGAGGTGACTGGCAATCAGCCCCAGCATTTT. Translating gives CASSLEVTGNQPQHF.

The rearrangement links TRBV6-2 or TRBV6-3 to TRBJ1-2; no clear D gene. This CDR3 is built from 14 residues. V lost 0 bases and J 3 bases, leaving 8 bases between the germline ends. The germline V gene encodes CDR1 MNHEY and CDR2 SVGEGT. The CDR3 region has the DNA TGTGCCAGCAGTTACTCGGGGAGTTACTATGGCTACACCTTC. It specifies CASSYSGSYYGYTF.

The genes are TRBV5-1 and TRBJ2-5, with D uncertain. The V gene's germline CDR1 is SGHRS and CDR2 YFSETQ. The CDR3 totals 14 residues. Trimming stripped 1 base from V and 1 base from J, with 8 bases between. The CDR3 loop is CASSLLQAQETQYF. The CDR3 DNA reads as TGCGCCAGCAGCTTGCTGCAGGCCCAAGAGACCCAGTACTTC.

There are a few counts of this clonotype. The chain couples TRBV20-1 to TRBJ2-3; D is uncertain. The V end lost 0 bases, the J end lost 0 bases, and 10 bases lay between the germline ends. Germline-derived CDR1 and CDR2 are DFQATT and SNEGSKA (reference sequence). CDR3 length: 15 amino acids. As DNA, the CDR3 is TGCAGTGCTAGAGATCTAACGGAGAGCACAGATACGCAGTATTTT. As protein: CSARDLTESTDTQYF.

The chain carries TRBV5-1 and TRBJ2-7; D is ambiguous. This CDR3 is built from 13 residues. Germline assignment: CDR1 SGHRS and CDR2 YFSETQ. Trimming removed 0 bases from V and 5 bases from J, with 9 bases in between. CDR3: CASSLEGLHEQYF. The CDR3, as DNA: TGCGCCAGCAGCTTGGAAGGGCTCCACGAGCAGTACTTC.

V gene TRBV5-5 combines with J gene TRBJ2-1; tentatively, D is TRBD1 (5 bases). The CDR3 length is 13 residues. The V and J ends lost 0 bases and 6 bases respectively, with 7 bases between them. CDR1 and CDR2 from the germline V gene are SGHKS and YYEKEE (reference sequence). The CDR3 spells CASSLEQANEQFF. The CDR3 DNA sequence: TGTGCCAGCAGCTTGGAACAGGCCAATGAGCAGTTCTTC.

The V and J genes are TRBV12-3 or TRBV12-4 and TRBJ1-2; TRBD1 aligns across 7 bases. The CDR3 extends over 15 amino acids. V shed 7 bases, J shed 7 bases, and the junction held 15 bases outside the gene matches. As DNA, the CDR3 is TGTGCCAGCACCGGTACCGGGACAGTCTTCTCTGGCTACACCTTC. Its protein product is CASTGTGTVFSGYTF.

In this sample, this clonotype turned up once. The chain has TRBV10-3 and TRBJ1-6, with 8 positions matching TRBD1. The CDR3 is 16 residues long. CDR1 and CDR2 from the germline V gene are ENHRY and SYGVKD. Trimming cost V 5 bases and J 3 bases; bases outside gene matches: 6. The CDR3 coding sequence is TGTGCCATCAGTCCCGGGACAGGTTTCTATAATTCACCCCTCCACTTT. This gives the protein CAISPGTGFYNSPLHF.

The rearrangement links TRBV10-3 to TRBJ1-1; TRBD1 agrees at 9 bases. Germline CDR1 reads ENHRY; CDR2 reads SYGVKD. The CDR3 contains 11 residues. Trimming took 10 bases from V and 12 from J; bases not matched to a gene: 9. The CDR3 nucleotides are TGTGCCACCCTAGGGGGGACAGGGACTTTCTTT. As protein: CATLGGTGTFF.

This clonotype was counted only a few times. The chain combines TRBV2 with TRBJ1-6; D is perhaps TRBD1 (5 bases). V was pared by 6 bases and J by 10 bases, with 19 bases between. The V gene's germline CDR1 is SNHLY and CDR2 FYNNEI. The CDR3 runs to 15 residues. CDR3 nucleotide sequence: TGTGCCAGCAGGACTTCCGGGACTGAGAGATCACCCCTCCACTTT. As protein: CASRTSGTERSPLHF. The variable domain in full, completed from reference TRBV2 and TRBJ1-6, reads EPEVTQTPSHQVTQMGQEVILRCVPISNHLYFYWYRQILGQKVEFLVSFYNNEISEKSEIFDDQFSVERPDGSNFTLKIRSTKLEDSAMYFCASRTSGTERSPLHFGNGTRLTVT.